The T cell receptor (beta chain) described here comes from a study of breast tumors, draining lymph nodes, adjacent tissues. Findings of the study overall: Tumor and nontumor repertoires were significantly more similar in luminal-like than in basal-like breast cancer.

CDR1 is MNHNS, CDR2 SASEGT, per germline. The J segment lost 10 bases and the V segment lost 0 bases, leaving 3 bases of the junction unmatched. This CDR3 is 14 amino acids long. MiXCR was run by TCRdb on the multiplex PCR reads, yielding one entry per CDR3 protein. The profile shows some 130,000 distinct CDR3 sequences, about 22% of them singletons. Concerning this clonotype itself: The target antigen is unknown.

The lymph nodes were axillary draining lymph nodes from breast cancer patients. The J gene is TRBJ2-5, the V gene TRBV6-1, with 12 bases identical to TRBD2. The sample consisted of axillary lymph node tissue. This receptor was identified in a female donor with breast cancer. Some clones in this sample may be carry-over from other donors' samples. In DNA form, the CDR3 reads TGTGCCAGCAGTGAAGCCCTGACTAGCGGGGGCCAGTACTTC. Residues: CASSEALTSGGQYF.